Listed here is a single TCR beta chain. A read error is possible here, since a much larger clone lies one base away. Patients were excluded if they had other autoimmune diseases or uncontrolled infections, and likewise if pregnancy or lactation applied. Clinical symptoms, serum thyroxine, TRAb, thyroid ultrasound and orbital computed tomography determined diagnosis. Amplification from RNA transcripts yielded the TCR beta CDR3 regions. First-round RT-PCR used HTBI primers; second-round multiplex PCR followed. One entry per CDR3 protein results from TCRdb running MiXCR on the multiplex PCR reads. This sample has about 390,000 distinct CDR3 sequences, with roughly a sixth found just once. This sample is drawn from a study of Graves' ophthalmopathy and Graves' hyperthyroidism. Germline V gene lookup returns CDR1 SGHRS and CDR2 YFSETQ. CDR3 length equals 15 residues.

The clonotype was recovered from an adult woman with stable Graves' hyperthyroidism. Sequenced sample: peripheral blood. This chain uses TRBV5-1 with TRBJ1-1; D unclear. CDR3 nucleotides: TGCGCCAGCAGCTTGTCCTCCACCGTGAACACTGAATCTTTCTTT. This gives the protein CASSLSSTVNTESFF.